This TCR beta chain is from a study of T cells after yellow fever vaccination. Broader study findings: Subsequent booster samples again held most clones from primary vaccination (96% CD4, approximately 86% CD8).

TCRdb passed the 5' RACE reads through MiXCR, listing each CDR3 protein once. The sample gives approximately 600,000 distinct CDR3 sequences, over 9% of which show up once; 14% to 15% is in the top ten. Trimming took off 1 base at V and 9 bases at J, with 16 bases between the two ends. The CDR3 contains 15 residues. CDR1 and CDR2 (germline): MNHEY, SVGEGT. About this clonotype: Its antigen is unknown.

The input for sequencing was PBMCs, taken on the day of the yellow fever booster vaccination. The TCR was taken from a man under 40 who received the YFV17D yellow fever vaccine. The chain employs TRBV6-2 or TRBV6-3 and TRBJ2-1; no definite D call. This CDR3 reads CASSYWSLAKFEQFF. CDR3 nucleotide sequence: TGTGCCAGCAGTTACTGGTCGCTCGCAAAATTTGAGCAGTTCTTC.